The 19 T cell receptor beta chains in this list originate from one sample, sequenced in a study of blood T cells in healthy people across ages. Through a sample-barcoded 5' primer and a J-beta primer mix, a second PCR was run for about 6 to 12 cycles. TCRdb itself ran the 5' RACE reads through MiXCR, one entry per CDR3 protein. The table includes about 1.6 million distinct CDR3 sequences, roughly 32% detected once. The sample consisted of blood. The receptor source for this set is a woman aged 25-40 years in good health.

In this sample, this clonotype turned up a few times. V gene TRBV7-9 combines with J gene TRBJ2-5; TRBD2 aligns across 9 bases. This CDR3 comprises 16 residues. J was trimmed by 5 bases and V by 5 bases; bases with no gene match: 12. Germline-derived CDR1 and CDR2 are SEHNR and FQNEAQ (reference sequence). The CDR3 sequence is CASSPQESSGSETQYF. The CDR3, as DNA: TGTGCCAGCAGCCCCCAAGAGAGTAGCGGGAGCGAGACCCAGTACTTC. Drawing the rest from reference TRBV7-9 and TRBJ2-5, the complete variable domain is DTGVSQNPRHKITKRGQNVTFRCDPISEHNRLYWYRQTLGQGPEFLTYFQNEAQLEKSRLLSDRFSAERPKGSFSTLEIQRTEQGDSAMYLCASSPQESSGSETQYFGPGTRLLVL.

The CDR3 DNA reads TGTGCCAGCAGATCCGCGGGGTACAATGAGCAGTTCTTC. The encoded protein is CASRSAGYNEQFF. The V call is TRBV7-9, the J call TRBJ2-1, with a tentative D call TRBD2 (6 bases). This CDR3 comprises 13 residues. V was clipped by 6 bases and J by 4 bases, with 10 bases between them. Germline lookup yields CDR1 SEHNR and CDR2 FQNEAQ (reference sequence).

CDR3 loop: CSANVRTYEQYF. In DNA form, the CDR3 reads TGCAGTGCAAACGTTCGGACCTACGAGCAGTACTTC. This chain uses TRBV20-1 with TRBJ2-7; D unresolved. The ends were cut back, 6 bases at V and 2 bases at J, with 11 bases in the middle. The CDR3 has 12 amino acids. Germline loops: CDR1 DFQATT, CDR2 SNEGSKA (reference sequence).

This clonotype came up a few times. In DNA, the CDR3 is TGCGCCAGCACTCATCCCGACAGGGACTATGGCTACACCTTC. Translating gives CASTHPDRDYGYTF. V and J are TRBV4-1 and TRBJ1-2, with TRBD1 matching over 7 bases. This CDR3 is 14 amino acids long. The V gene's germline CDR1 is MGHRA and CDR2 YSYEKL. The ends lost 7 bases at V and 3 bases at J; junction bases unmatched: 8.

The rearrangement links TRBV3-1 to TRBJ2-6, with no clear D. V was trimmed by 1 base and J by 3 bases, leaving 4 bases between them. The CDR3 is made up of 14 amino acids. The germline gives CDR1 LGHDT, CDR2 YNNKEL (reference sequence). CDR3 amino acids: CASSQVRGANVLTF. CDR3 sequence (DNA): TGTGCCAGCAGCCAAGTACGTGGGGCCAACGTCCTGACTTTC. Drawing the rest from reference TRBV3-1 and TRBJ2-6, the complete variable domain is DTAVSQTPKYLVTQMGNDKSIKCEQNLGHDTMYWYKQDSKKFLKIMFSYNNKELIINETVPNRFSPKSPDKAHLNLHINSLELGDSAVYFCASSQVRGANVLTFGAGSRLTVL.

The genes are TRBV4-1 and TRBJ2-5, with 9 bases matching TRBD1. V was clipped by 5 bases and J by 11 bases; unmatched bases: 9. The CDR3 covers 13 residues. Per germline, CDR1 MGHRA and CDR2 YSYEKL. The CDR3 protein is CASSKGDREVQYF. CDR3 in DNA: TGCGCCAGCAGCAAGGGGGACAGGGAGGTGCAGTACTTC.

This clonotype appeared a few times. This chain connects TRBV20-1 to TRBJ2-5; D gene ambiguous. Judging by the DNA end, TRBJ2-7 fits better; the J call may be wrong. The CDR3 is 15 residues long. Per germline, CDR1 DFQATT and CDR2 SNEGSKA (reference sequence). The CDR3 nucleotides are TGCAGTGCCCTCGTGGAACTGCCCATCGATTACGAGCAGTACTTC. Translating it yields CSALVELPIDYEQYF.

This clonotype showed up many times. The chain is built from TRBV4-1 and TRBJ1-2, with D uncertain. The germline CDR1 and CDR2 sequences are MGHRA and YSYEKL. This CDR3 is 16 amino acids long. V was clipped by 4 bases and J by 2 bases, with 17 bases between them. CDR3 nucleotide sequence: TGCGCCAGCAGCCTCACCTCGGGGTCTTTGAACTATGGCTACACCTTC. Its translation is CASSLTSGSLNYGYTF.

V usage is TRBV28 and J usage is TRBJ1-3, with no clear D. In germline, CDR1 is MDHEN, CDR2 SYDVKM. Trimming removed 3 bases from V and 2 bases from J, with 8 bases in between. The CDR3 is 14 amino acids. The CDR3 DNA follows: TGTGCCAGCAGTTTGCCCAGCACTGGAAACACCATATATTTT. Its translation: CASSLPSTGNTIYF.

This sequence joins TRBV5-1 and TRBJ1-2; 10 nucleotides line up with TRBD1. This CDR3 has 14 residues. Trimming took 4 bases from V and 8 from J; bases not matched to a gene: 8. Germline-derived CDR1 and CDR2 are SGHRS and YFSETQ. CDR3 region: CASSTGTGVQGYTF. In nucleotides, the CDR3 is TGCGCCAGCAGCACCGGGACAGGGGTACAAGGCTACACCTTC.

The chain has TRBV27 and TRBJ1-4; D is uncertain. Trimming stripped 10 bases from V and 5 bases from J, with 14 bases between. The CDR3 has 13 amino acids. Germline loops: CDR1 MNHEY, CDR2 SMNVEV (reference sequence). The CDR3 bases are TGTGCCACCCGTAGGACCCAAAATGAAAAACTGTTTTTT. Protein product: CATRRTQNEKLFF. Together with reference TRBV27 and TRBJ1-4, the CDR3 gives the full variable domain: EAQVTQNPRYLITVTGKKLTVTCSQNMNHEYMSWYRQDPGLGLRQIYYSMNVEVTDKGDVPEGYKVSRKEKRNFPLILESPSPNQTSLYFCATRRTQNEKLFFGSGTQLSVL.

The V gene is TRBV2, the J gene TRBJ2-5; 7 nucleotides line up with TRBD2. J lost 5 bases, V lost 8 bases, and 14 bases had no gene match. Germline CDR1 and CDR2: SNHLY and FYNNEI. The CDR3 totals 15 residues. CDR3 region: CASSRGSPLRETQYF. CDR3 DNA sequence: TGTGCCAGCTCTCGCGGGAGCCCATTGCGGGAGACCCAGTACTTC.

This rearrangement joins TRBV27 to TRBJ2-5, with D possibly called TRBD1 or TRBD2 (5 bases each). The assigned J gene may be wrong: the sequence end matches TRBJ2-7 better. Per germline, CDR1 MNHEY and CDR2 SMNVEV (reference sequence). The CDR3 is 13 amino acids. CDR3: CASSSGPFYEQYF. CDR3 bases: TGTGCCAGCAGTTCGGGACCATTCTACGAGCAGTACTTC.

This sequence joins TRBV4-1 and TRBJ1-1; D remains unclear. Trimming shortened V by 1 base and J by 7 bases, and 10 bases separated the two germline ends. The CDR3 covers 13 residues. Germline V gene lookup returns CDR1 MGHRA and CDR2 YSYEKL. The CDR3 protein is CASSQVLGFEAFF. For the CDR3, the DNA is TGCGCCAGCAGCCAAGTTTTGGGGTTTGAAGCTTTCTTT.

This clonotype has a handful of counts. V and J are TRBV12-3 or TRBV12-4 and TRBJ1-1; perhaps TRBD1 as D (5 bases). There are 13 residues in the CDR3. The V gene lost 3 bases and the J gene lost 8 bases, with 13 bases spanning the gap. CDR3 sequence (DNA): TGTGCCAGCAGTTTCGGTCGGGGGGGGGAAGCTTTCTTT. Amino acid sequence: CASSFGRGGEAFF.

DNA of the CDR3: TGTGCCAGCAGTTACTCCCCGGTTACGAACACCGGGGAGCTGTTTTTT. Protein: CASSYSPVTNTGELFF. The chain employs TRBV6-5 and TRBJ2-2; D call uncertain. In germline, CDR1 is MNHEY, CDR2 SVGAGI. This CDR3 has 16 residues. V was clipped by 0 bases and J by 0 bases, with 8 bases between them.

This clonotype has a count of ten or more. The rearrangement uses TRBV12-3 or TRBV12-4 and TRBJ2-3, with TRBD2 identical over 12 bases. The CDR3 covers 15 residues. J gave up 1 base and V 6 bases, and 2 bases lay outside the gene matches. The CDR3 DNA is TGTGCCAGCAGAAGACTAGCGGGGGGCACAGATACGCAGTATTTT. This translates into CASRRLAGGTDTQYF.

Regarding this clonotype: Possible read error: a much larger clone is one base away. The chain carries TRBV5-1 and TRBJ2-1; 8 bases fit TRBD2. Germline V gives CDR1 SGHRS, CDR2 YFSETQ. The CDR3 is 15 amino acids. The CDR3 region has the DNA TGCGGCAGCAGCTTGGGAGCGGGGGAATACAATGAGCAGTTCTTC. This translates into CGSSLGAGEYNEQFF.

The chain carries TRBV20-1 and TRBJ2-4; tentative D call: TRBD1 (6 bases). The DNA end lines up better with TRBJ2-7; the J call may be wrong. In germline, CDR1 is DFQATT, CDR2 SNEGSKA (reference sequence). The CDR3 totals 15 residues. CDR3 region: CSASPLDSLKYEQYF. The CDR3 DNA reads TGCAGTGCTAGTCCGCTGGACAGTTTGAAATACGAGCAGTACTTC.